This T cell receptor (beta chain) was sequenced in a study of response to subunit inactivated influenza vaccine. TCRdb reanalysed the RT-PCR reads using MiXCR and keeps one entry per CDR3 protein. The sample has about 540,000 distinct CDR3 sequences; roughly a quarter are singletons. Trimming shortened V by 3 bases and J by 3 bases, and 9 bases separated the two germline ends. Germline CDR1 is MNHNS and CDR2 is SASEGT. This CDR3 comprises 14 residues. This clonotype was detected only a few times. The data also belong to a second study, concerning T cells expressing NK-cell markers. From that paper: The TCR beta cDNA came from 5'RACE template switching with UMIs. The TCR beta repertoires were obtained from sorted CD3+CD56+NKG2C+, CD3+CD56+NKG2C- and CD3+CD56-NKG2C+ T cells. One of eight sequenced donors was HCMV-seronegative; the other seven were seropositive. Where a handful of donors were concerned, these clonotypes also led the CD3+CD56-NKG2C+ fraction.

The rearrangement uses TRBV6-1 and TRBJ2-4; D is unresolved. Material: CD4+ T cells sorted from PBMCs, obtained roughly 12 days after vaccination. This clonotype was obtained from a man in his fifties who received an inactivated influenza vaccine. The CDR3: CASSESRVKNIQYF. CDR3 nucleotide sequence: TGTGCCAGCAGTGAGTCACGCGTCAAAAACATTCAGTACTTC.